This T cell receptor (beta chain) was sequenced for a study of human T cells and chemical hapten exposure. Turning to the study itself: 0.01% DPC was applied to the upper back in patch tests, which were read at 6 days. The study, taken as a whole, reports: Relative to controls, expanded TCRs formed significantly more large CDR3 similarity clusters.

TCRdb reprocessed the RACE reads with MiXCR, giving one entry per CDR3 protein. The sample shows about 300,000 distinct CDR3 sequences, around 5.5% of them seen only once. The trim removed 10 bases at V and 9 bases at J, leaving 6 bases unmatched. The CDR3 has 13 amino acids. Germline CDR1 and CDR2: ENHRY and SYGVKD. Details on this clonotype: Antigen unknown.

The time point denotes: pre-sensitization, week 0. Treatment denoted: therapeutic diphenylcyclopropenone sensitization with weekly scalp DPC. This TCR was recovered from a woman between 18 and 29 years old with alopecia areata. Some clones in this sample may be carry-over from other donors' samples. The rearrangement links TRBV10-3 to TRBJ1-6; TRBD1 matches 10 bases. The sequencing used whole blood, collected in connection with sensitization to the hapten diphenylcyclopropenone (DPC). CDR3: CATGTGDGSPLHF. CDR3 coding DNA: TGTGCCACAGGGACAGGGGACGGTTCACCCCTCCACTTT.